The present T cell receptor (beta chain) was sequenced within a study of T cells after yellow fever vaccination. Study-wide findings and caveats: Highly abundant clonotypes carried over from the bulk population could end up in FACS-sorted repertoires as contaminants. The secondary response showed a weaker magnitude and a faster peak, day 5 versus 15. Clonotype sharing between CD4 and CD8 compartments was small.

5'RACE template switching produced TCR cDNA carrying a universal primer site and UMIs. Via MiXCR, TCRdb re-called the 5' RACE reads, giving one row per CDR3 protein. The profile covers 300,000 or so distinct CDR3 sequences, with 10% to 15% appearing a single time and roughly 0.5% taken by the ten largest. V was trimmed by 7 bases and J by 0 bases, leaving 13 bases between them. In germline, CDR1 is MNHNS, CDR2 SASEGT. The CDR3 is made up of 14 amino acids. This clonotype was seen only a few times. The target antigen is unknown. The origin of this receptor is a man in his thirties or forties who received the YFV17D yellow fever vaccine. The sample consisted of CD4+ T cells sorted from PBMCs, taken 45 days after the yellow fever booster vaccination. This sequence joins TRBV6-1 and TRBJ2-7; D remains unclear. DNA for the CDR3: TGTGCCAGCACCCCTCAAAAGAGCTCCTACGAGCAGTACTTC. Amino acid sequence: CASTPQKSSYEQYF.